This T cell receptor (beta chain) derives from a study of blood T cell repertoires in COVID-19. TCRdb's copy holds only in-frame clones and misses some; the assay was immunoSEQ multiplex PCR. Counted here are some 29,000 clones, roughly 84% occurring once; the ten biggest clones make up roughly a tenth. The CDR3 sequence is 15 residues long. From germline, CDR1 is SGDLS and CDR2 YYNGEE. In the case of this clone: Its ends do not fully match the called genes, so a read error is possible.

The specimen was peripheral blood. The chain recombines TRBV9 with TRBJ2-5; 8 nucleotides line up with TRBD2. The source of this sequence is an elderly man with active COVID-19. In nucleotides, the CDR3 is TGCGCCAGCAGCGTAGCCGGGGGGGAGGGAGAGACCCAGTACTTC. This encodes CASSVAGGEGETQYF.